This TCR beta chain was obtained from a study of T cell changes during pregnancy in multiple sclerosis. This CDR3 comprises 15 residues. The V gene end was trimmed by 4 bases and the J gene end by 5 bases; junction bases not matched to a gene: 6. Germline CDR1 and CDR2: SGHTA and FQGNSA. The table came from immunoSEQ multiplex PCR; TCRdb's copy has only in-frame clones and leaves some out. Altogether fewer than 75,000 clones are present, approximately 90% being singletons, with the ten largest covering around 3.3%. V and J are TRBV7-2 and TRBJ2-5, with 11 nucleotides matching TRBD2. The sequencing here drew on peripheral blood, taken after pregnancy. This receptor was obtained from a female donor in good health, enrolled as a control in a pregnancy study. CDR3 DNA sequence: TGTGCCAGCAGCTATAGCGGGGGGGGCAGGGAGACCCAGTACTTC. This translates into CASSYSGGGRETQYF.